The 22 T cell receptor beta chains reported below all come from one sample, sequenced in a study of blood T cell repertoires in COVID-19. The protocol was immunoSEQ multiplex PCR, while the TCRdb copy is restricted to in-frame clones and leaves out a portion. The table has around 170,000 clones, around 84% seen once; the top ten hold roughly 8%. Sequenced input: PBMCs or T cells enriched from blood (not recorded which). These TCRs come from a woman aged 45-65 years who had recovered from COVID-19.

This rearrangement joins TRBV24-1 to TRBJ1-1; the match to TRBD1 covers 10 bases. The length of the CDR3 is 13 residues. The germline gives CDR1 KGHDR, CDR2 SFDVKD. V was pared by 8 bases and J by 4 bases, with 3 bases of the junction left unmatched. The DNA of the CDR3 is TGTGCCACCACAGACAGGGGGCTCACTGAAGCTTTCTTT. It specifies CATTDRGLTEAFF.

The J gene is TRBJ1-1, the V gene TRBV12-3 or TRBV12-4; D is unresolved. The CDR3 length is 13 residues. V dropped 6 bases and J dropped 4 bases, with 12 bases sitting between them. This chain's CDR3 is CASRGLGGTEAFF. CDR3 nucleotide sequence: TGTGCCAGCAGGGGGTTGGGAGGCACTGAAGCTTTCTTT.

This clone was observed a single time. The V and J genes are TRBV7-3 and TRBJ1-5, with TRBD1 as a possible D gene (6 bases). Trimming removed 5 bases from V and 5 bases from J, with 10 bases in between. CDR1 is SGHTA, CDR2 FQGTGA, per germline. The CDR3 extends over 13 amino acids. Here the CDR3 reads CASSEQGHQPQHF. The CDR3 DNA reads as TGTGCCAGCAGCGAACAGGGACATCAGCCCCAGCATTTT.

CDR3 sequence: CASSYLRTSGSLSGANVLTF. For the CDR3, the DNA is TGCGCCAGCAGCTACCTTAGGACTAGCGGGAGTTTATCCGGGGCCAACGTCCTGACTTTC. The chain couples TRBV4-1 to TRBJ2-6; 13 bases align to TRBD2. The CDR3 sequence is 20 residues long. Per the germline V gene, CDR1 is MGHRA and CDR2 is YSYEKL. V lost 5 bases and J lost 4; bases outside the gene matches: 14.

This chain connects TRBV7-2 to TRBJ2-7, with 7 bases fitting TRBD1. V trimming: 2 bases; J trimming: 1 base; junction bases outside the gene matches: 5. Germline lookup yields CDR1 SGHTA and CDR2 FQGNSA. This CDR3 is built from 15 residues. In DNA form, the CDR3 reads TGTGCCAGCAGCTTATCCGGACAGGTATCCTACGAGCAGTACTTC. This sequence encodes CASSLSGQVSYEQYF.

This chain joins TRBV5-1 and TRBJ2-2; 7 bases are a match to TRBD1. CDR1 and CDR2 from the germline V gene are SGHRS and YFSETQ. This CDR3 has 15 residues. With V trimmed by 1 base and J by 4 bases, 4 bases remained unmatched. CDR3 sequence (DNA): TGCGCCAGCAGCTTGAGGCAGGGGGTCACCGGGGAGCTGTTTTTT. Translated, it gives CASSLRQGVTGELFF.

This chain connects TRBV2 to TRBJ2-2, with D maybe TRBD1 (8 bases). The CDR3 runs 14 residues. V was trimmed by 6 bases and J by 4 bases, leaving 12 bases between them. Germline CDR1 reads SNHLY; CDR2 reads FYNNEI. Written as DNA, the CDR3 is TGTGCCAGCAGGGACAGGGAGGGCACCGGGGAGCTGTTTTTT. This encodes CASRDREGTGELFF.

J is TRBJ2-5 and V is TRBV3-1 (or the pseudogene TRBV3-2), with a tentative D call TRBD2 (7 bases). The length of the CDR3 is 14 residues. Trimming took off 6 bases at V and 7 bases at J, with 18 bases between the two ends. Germline loops: CDR1 LGHDT, CDR2 YNNKEL (reference sequence). The CDR3 protein is CASRGGGERGTQYF. The CDR3 nucleotides are TGTGCCAGCAGAGGGGGAGGGGAGCGGGGGACCCAGTACTTC.

The CDR3 region has the DNA TGTGCCAGCAGGGACAGGGGGAGAGGTGGCTACACCTTC. This translates into CASRDRGRGGYTF. The V gene is TRBV6-5, the J gene TRBJ1-2; 10 nucleotides agree with TRBD1. The trim removed 6 bases at V and 7 bases at J, leaving 5 bases unmatched. CDR1 MNHEY and CDR2 SVGAGI come from the germline V gene. The CDR3 totals 13 residues.

The chain employs TRBV2 and TRBJ1-5, with 10 bases that match TRBD1. Unmatched junction bases numbered 9, after V lost 6 bases and J lost 7 bases. CDR3 length equals 15 residues. The germline V gene has CDR1 SNHLY and CDR2 FYNNEI. The CDR3, as DNA: TGTGCCAGCAGCCCGACAGGGGGCGGAGGACAGCCCCAGCATTTT. It translates to CASSPTGGGGQPQHF.

This clone has just a few counts. The rearrangement joins TRBV7-3 to TRBJ2-5; D is undetermined. V lost 5 bases and J 0 bases, leaving 10 bases between the germline ends. The CDR3 is 14 amino acids. The germline CDR1 and CDR2 sequences are SGHTA and FQGTGA. CDR3 sequence: CASSIYGDQETQYF. DNA for the CDR3: TGTGCCAGCAGCATTTACGGAGACCAAGAGACCCAGTACTTC. The full variable domain, rest sourced from reference TRBV7-3 and TRBJ2-5, is GAGVSQTPSNKVTEKGKYVELRCDPISGHTALYWYRQSLGQGPEFLIYFQGTGAADDSGLPNDRFFAVRPEGSVSTLKIQRTERGDSAVYLCASSIYGDQETQYFGPGTRLLVL.

V is TRBV19 and J is TRBJ1-3; a weak D match, TRBD1 (6 bases). The CDR3 runs to 14 residues. V was cut by 8 bases and J by 0 bases, with 11 bases left in between. Per germline, CDR1 LNHDA and CDR2 SQIVND (reference sequence). CDR3 sequence reads: CASRTGFSGNTIYF. CDR3 DNA sequence: TGTGCCAGTCGAACAGGGTTCTCTGGAAACACCATATATTTT.

In this sample, this clone turned up once. This sequence joins TRBV18 and TRBJ2-5, with 10 bases fitting TRBD2. The J segment lost 2 bases and the V segment lost 5 bases, leaving 5 bases of the junction unmatched. Germline assignment: CDR1 KGHSH and CDR2 LQKENI. The CDR3 extends over 15 amino acids. The CDR3 nucleotides read TGTGCCAGCTCATCCCGGACTAGCGGACAAGAGACCCAGTACTTC. Its translation: CASSSRTSGQETQYF.

The chain carries TRBV24-1 and TRBJ2-6; D ambiguous. The CDR3 covers 15 residues. V shed 6 bases and J shed 4 bases, with 12 bases lying between them. The germline V gene has CDR1 KGHDR and CDR2 SFDVKD. The CDR3 region is CATSPPATGANVLTF. Written as DNA, the CDR3 is TGTGCCACCAGTCCTCCGGCGACAGGGGCCAACGTCCTGACTTTC.

This clone was seen just once. V usage is TRBV28 and J usage is TRBJ2-2; TRBD2 is a possible D gene (6 bases). The CDR3 consists of 15 residues. Germline CDR1 and CDR2: MDHEN and SYDVKM. Trimming cost V 2 bases and J 5 bases, with 12 bases left between them. For the CDR3, the DNA is TGTGCCAGCAGTTTAGTTTCAGGGAGGACCGGGGAGCTGTTTTTT. Amino acid sequence: CASSLVSGRTGELFF. Combining the CDR3 with reference TRBV28 and TRBJ2-2 gives the whole variable domain DVKVTQSSRYLVKRTGEKVFLECVQDMDHENMFWYRQDPGLGLRLIYFSYDVKMKEKGDIPEGYSVSREKKERFSLILESASTNQTSMYLCASSLVSGRTGELFFGEGSRLTVL.

This clone was counted once. The genes are TRBV6-5 and TRBJ2-7; 7 bases are shared with TRBD1. The CDR3 sequence is 15 residues long. Germline V gene sequence: CDR1 MNHEY, CDR2 SVGAGI. V shed 6 bases, J shed 2 bases, and the junction held 10 bases outside the gene matches. CDR3 sequence: CASRPQGPGPYEQYF. CDR3 nucleotide sequence: TGTGCCAGCAGGCCACAGGGGCCCGGGCCCTACGAGCAGTACTTC.

This clone turned up a few times. The chain has TRBV5-1 and TRBJ1-6, with 7 bases lining up with TRBD1. The CDR3 has 14 amino acids. Germline-derived CDR1 and CDR2 are SGHRS and YFSETQ. The ends lost 1 base at V and 8 bases at J; junction bases unmatched: 3. The CDR3 is CASSLNTGDSPLHF. Written as DNA, the CDR3 is TGCGCCAGCAGCTTGAACACAGGGGATTCACCCCTCCACTTT.

This chain uses TRBV6-5 with TRBJ1-1; TRBD1 is a possible D gene (6 bases). The CDR3 contains 15 residues. Germline CDR1 reads MNHEY; CDR2 reads SVGAGI. Between the trimmed V and J ends, which lost 6 bases and 3 bases, there was a span of 17 bases. The CDR3: CASSLIQGTDTEAFF. The CDR3 DNA reads TGTGCCAGCAGCCTTATTCAGGGGACGGACACTGAAGCTTTCTTT.

The chain uses TRBV12-3 or TRBV12-4 and TRBJ1-2; 9 nucleotides match TRBD1. J gave up 6 bases and V 8 bases, and 1 base lay outside the gene matches. The CDR3 runs 11 residues. The CDR3 bases are TGTGCCAGCGGACAGGGGAATGGCTACACCTTC. It translates to CASGQGNGYTF.

V usage is TRBV6-5 and J usage is TRBJ1-2; tentatively, D is TRBD1 (5 bases). Germline V gene lookup returns CDR1 MNHEY and CDR2 SVGAGI. V lost 6 bases and J 4 bases, leaving 9 bases between the germline ends. CDR3 length: 12 amino acids. The CDR3 DNA reads as TGTGCCAGCAGCTCAGGGCTCTATGGCTACACCTTC. Its protein product is CASSSGLYGYTF.

This chain uses TRBV9 with TRBJ1-2; D ambiguous. This CDR3 spans 14 amino acids. V was clipped by 4 bases and J by 1 base, with 11 bases between them. From germline, CDR1 is SGDLS and CDR2 YYNGEE. CDR3: CASSPARGNYGYTF. Written as DNA, the CDR3 is TGTGCCAGCAGCCCCGCCCGGGGTAACTATGGCTACACCTTC.

The V call is TRBV23-1, the J call TRBJ2-7; maybe TRBD1 (5 bases). TRBV23-1 belongs to the ORF category, with a function that is uncertain. V was cut by 3 bases and J by 3 bases, with 9 bases left in between. CDR3 length: 13 amino acids. Written as DNA, the CDR3 is TGCGCCAGCAGTCAGGACAAAGACTACGAGCAGTACTTC. It translates to CASSQDKDYEQYF.